This entry lists 22 T cell receptor beta chains sequenced from one sample in a study of blood T cells in healthy people across ages. A second PCR of 7 to 11 cycles used a sample-barcoded 5' primer and a J-beta primer mix. In TCRdb, the 5' RACE reads were re-called with MiXCR into one record per CDR3 protein. The repertoire holds 1.2 million to 1.5 million distinct CDR3 sequences, 59% seen once, with about 6.3% in the top ten. Specimen: blood. Receptors originate from a man in his late teens or twenties in good health.

V is TRBV5-6 and J is TRBJ2-7, with 7 positions matching TRBD1. CDR1 SGHDT and CDR2 YYEEEE come from the germline V gene. V shed 5 bases, J shed 0 bases, and the junction held 17 bases outside the gene matches. The CDR3 spans 18 residues. The CDR3 nucleotides are TGTGCCAGCAGTAACCTCTTTCTGGGACAGAGAAGCTCCTACGAGCAGTACTTC. This translates into CASSNLFLGQRSSYEQYF.

Of note for this clonotype: Sequence at one end of the junction differs from germline and may be a read error. This rearrangement joins TRBV18 to TRBJ2-3, with TRBD1 matching over 10 bases. The germline V gene encodes CDR1 KGHSH and CDR2 LQKENI. The CDR3 extends over 15 amino acids. CDR3 DNA: TGTGCCAGCTCATCACCGGACAGGGGGACAGATACGCAGTATTTT. This translates into CASSSPDRGTDTQYF.

This chain uses TRBV20-1 with TRBJ2-3; 15 nucleotides match TRBD2. The CDR3 is 14 residues long. Germline V gene lookup returns CDR1 DFQATT and CDR2 SNEGSKA (reference sequence). V was pared by 6 bases and J by 9 bases, with 7 bases of the junction left unmatched. The CDR3 DNA sequence: TGCAGTGCCCCCCCCGGGACTAGCGGGAGGACGCAGTATTTT. Translated, it gives CSAPPGTSGRTQYF.

This clonotype was detected a few times. The chain joins TRBV29-1 to TRBJ1-2, with D possibly matching TRBD1 (5 bases). The CDR3 runs 11 residues. Trimming stripped 6 bases from V and 8 bases from J, with 13 bases between. The germline V gene encodes CDR1 SQVTM and CDR2 ANQGSEA. The DNA of the CDR3 is TGCAGCGTGGACCCAGGGAAAGGCTACACCTTC. Translated: CSVDPGKGYTF.

This clonotype has a handful of counts. The J gene is TRBJ1-4, the V gene TRBV6-5, with a weak D call TRBD1 (5 bases). The V and J ends lost 5 bases and 13 bases respectively, with 14 bases between them. The CDR3 contains 12 residues. Germline loops: CDR1 MNHEY, CDR2 SVGAGI. The CDR3 DNA is TGTGCCAGCAGTACACCCCCCGGGACACTGTTTTTT. Residues: CASSTPPGTLFF.

This clonotype was detected only a few times. The V and J genes are TRBV7-2 and TRBJ2-4; 8 bases align to TRBD2. The J call could be wrong; TRBJ2-7 is a better fit for the DNA end. The CDR3 covers 15 residues. Germline-derived CDR1 and CDR2 are SGHTA and FQGNSA. For the CDR3, the DNA is TGTGCCAGCAGCCCCCAGGCTGGGACTAGAAACGAGCAGTACTTC. Translating gives CASSPQAGTRNEQYF.

V and J are TRBV7-9 and TRBJ1-1, with TRBD1 identical over 7 bases. CDR1 is SEHNR and CDR2 is FQNEAQ in the germline V gene (reference sequence). V lost 3 bases and J lost 4; bases outside the gene matches: 5. The length of the CDR3 is 14 residues. The CDR3 is CASSLMTGTTEAFF. The DNA for the CDR3 is TGTGCCAGCAGCTTGATGACAGGGACCACTGAAGCTTTCTTT.

This clonotype has just a few counts. The chain uses TRBV5-1 and TRBJ1-2, with D perhaps TRBD1 (5 bases). The CDR3 loop spans 14 amino acids. V lost 2 bases, J lost 8 bases, and 16 bases lay in between. CDR1 and CDR2 from the germline V gene are SGHRS and YFSETQ. The CDR3 protein is CASSFFAGSDGYTF. The CDR3 DNA is TGCGCCAGCAGCTTCTTTGCAGGGTCTGACGGCTACACCTTC. Supplemented by reference TRBV5-1 and TRBJ1-2, the full variable domain reads KAGVTQTPRYLIKTRGQQVTLSCSPISGHRSVSWYQQTPGQGLQFLFEYFSETQRNKGNFPGRFSGRQFSNSRSEMNVSTLELGDSALYLCASSFFAGSDGYTFGSGTRLTVV.

This clonotype occurred a few times. The chain recombines TRBV5-1 with TRBJ2-7; D unclear. V was pared by 5 bases and J by 3 bases, with 18 bases between. CDR1 is SGHRS and CDR2 is YFSETQ in the germline V gene. This CDR3 spans 15 amino acids. The CDR3 coding sequence is TGCGCCAGCAGACCACAGCAGTCAACTTTCTACGAGCAGTACTTC. It encodes CASRPQQSTFYEQYF.

This clonotype was counted only a few times. The gene calls are TRBV4-1 and TRBJ2-1; TRBD2 aligns across 8 bases. Trimming removed 3 bases from V and 5 bases from J; junction bases left unmatched: 3. Germline values: CDR1 MGHRA, CDR2 YSYEKL. The CDR3 consists of 14 residues. The CDR3: CASSHLAGNNEQFF. The DNA for the CDR3 is TGCGCCAGCAGCCACCTAGCGGGTAACAATGAGCAGTTCTTC.

In its sample, this clonotype was seen once. The V and J genes are TRBV9 and TRBJ2-1; D tentatively fits TRBD1 or TRBD2 (5 bases each). Germline V gene data show CDR1 as SGDLS and CDR2 as YYNGEE. This CDR3 region has 15 residues. Between the trimmed V and J ends, which lost 5 bases and 8 bases, there was a span of 20 bases. The CDR3, as DNA: TGTGCCAGCAGGACCCCGGGGACCCCCCTTCATGAGCAGTTCTTC. It codes for CASRTPGTPLHEQFF. Drawing the rest from reference TRBV9 and TRBJ2-1, the complete variable domain is DSGVTQTPKHLITATGQRVTLRCSPRSGDLSVYWYQQSLDQGLQFLIQYYNGEERAKGNILERFSAQQFPDLHSELNLSSLELGDSALYFCASRTPGTPLHEQFFGPGTRLTVL.

The J gene is TRBJ1-2, the V gene TRBV4-3; perhaps TRBD1 as D (6 bases). This CDR3 spans 16 amino acids. V gave up 3 bases and J gave up 5 bases, with 19 bases separating them. The germline V gene has CDR1 LGHNA and CDR2 YSLEER. The CDR3 DNA sequence: TGCGCCAGCAGCCACTATGGGAACGGGGACACTTATGGCTACACCTTC. Translated: CASSHYGNGDTYGYTF.

The chain links TRBV6-5 to TRBJ2-3, with D maybe TRBD2 (5 bases). Germline-derived CDR1 and CDR2 are MNHEY and SVGAGI. The CDR3 runs to 15 residues. Between the trimmed V and J ends, which lost 2 bases and 0 bases, there was a span of 9 bases. The CDR3 loop reads CASSYRGFSTDTQYF. Here the CDR3 DNA reads TGTGCCAGCAGTTACCGGGGATTCAGCACAGATACGCAGTATTTT.

With regard to this clonotype: A clone one base away is much larger, so this may be a read error. The V gene is TRBV6-4, the J gene TRBJ2-4; 10 nucleotides align to TRBD2. V lost 2 bases and J lost 13; bases outside the gene matches: 11. This CDR3 has 15 residues. Germline CDR1 and CDR2: MRHNA and SNTAGT. The CDR3 DNA reads TGTGCCAGCAGTGACAGCGGGGGGGCCAACAATGAGCAGTACTTC. Encoded protein: CASSDSGGANNEQYF.

The V gene is TRBV7-9, the J gene TRBJ2-7; possible D gene TRBD1, 6 bases. V was shortened by 5 bases and J by 3 bases, with 11 bases between the two germline ends. In germline, CDR1 is SEHNR, CDR2 FQNEAQ (reference sequence). CDR3 size: 13 residues. This CDR3 is CASSDTGNYEQYF. For the CDR3, the DNA is TGTGCCAGCAGCGACACAGGGAACTACGAGCAGTACTTC.

In its sample, this clonotype was seen a few times. The chain uses TRBV29-1 and TRBJ2-5; unclear D gene. Germline CDR1 and CDR2: SQVTM and ANQGSEA. V was cut by 6 bases and J by 4 bases, with 12 bases left in between. The CDR3 spans 12 residues. CDR3 residues: CSVAVGLETQYF. The CDR3 DNA follows: TGCAGCGTAGCCGTGGGGTTAGAGACCCAGTACTTC.

In this sample, this clonotype turned up once. The chain uses TRBV9 and TRBJ2-7; D call uncertain. V lost 10 bases to trimming and J lost 5 bases, with 22 bases between them. The CDR3 loop spans 14 amino acids. Germline CDR1 and CDR2: SGDLS and YYNGEE. This CDR3 is CAGSARGGVDEQYF. CDR3 coding DNA: TGTGCCGGCTCCGCCCGAGGTGGGGTGGACGAGCAGTACTTC. Using reference TRBV9 and TRBJ2-7 for the parts outside the CDR3, the full variable domain is DSGVTQTPKHLITATGQRVTLRCSPRSGDLSVYWYQQSLDQGLQFLIQYYNGEERAKGNILERFSAQQFPDLHSELNLSSLELGDSALYFCAGSARGGVDEQYFGPGTRLTVT.

About this clonotype itself: One end of the junction fails to match germline, which may point to a read error. The chain carries TRBV6-2 or TRBV6-3 and TRBJ2-3; tentative D call: TRBD2 (6 bases). The V gene's germline CDR1 is MNHEY and CDR2 SVGEGT. This CDR3 spans 14 amino acids. The CDR3, as DNA: TGTGCCAGCAGTGACTCGGGGGAGACAGATACGCAGTATTTT. This gives the protein CASSDSGETDTQYF.

The gene calls are TRBV4-1 and TRBJ2-5, with 8 nucleotides matching TRBD1. The V gene end was trimmed by 3 bases and the J gene end by 11 bases; junction bases not matched to a gene: 26. CDR3 length: 19 amino acids. Germline CDR1 reads MGHRA; CDR2 reads YSYEKL. In nucleotides, the CDR3 is TGCGCCAGCAGCCACCAAGCCTGGACCCGGGACAGGCGTTATAATGAGCAGTACTTC. The encoded protein is CASSHQAWTRDRRYNEQYF.

J is TRBJ2-7 and V is TRBV29-1; D remains ambiguous. Germline CDR1 is SQVTM and CDR2 is ANQGSEA. This CDR3 has 13 residues. The V gene lost 6 bases and the J gene lost 3 bases, with 15 bases spanning the gap. The CDR3 here is CSVTGVSYYEQYF. Here the CDR3 DNA reads TGCAGCGTCACTGGGGTGTCCTACTACGAGCAGTACTTC.

This clonotype was counted once. The chain is built from TRBV3-1 and TRBJ1-5; D unresolved. Germline-derived CDR1 and CDR2 are LGHDT and YNNKEL (reference sequence). Trimming pared 0 bases from V and 7 bases from J, leaving 10 bases between. This CDR3 is 14 amino acids long. In nucleotides, the CDR3 is TGTGCCAGCAGCCAAGATAGTTTCCGGCAGCCCCAGCATTTT. It translates to CASSQDSFRQPQHF.

The chain is built from TRBV7-9 and TRBJ2-1; 7 bases match TRBD1. Per the germline V gene, CDR1 is SEHNR and CDR2 is FQNEAQ (reference sequence). CDR3 size: 13 residues. The ends lost 6 bases at V and 6 bases at J; junction bases unmatched: 5. The CDR3 DNA reads as TGTGCCAGCAGTACAGGGGTCCTCAATGAGCAGTTCTTC. It translates to CASSTGVLNEQFF.